Listed here is a single TCR beta chain. The record originates from a study of blood T cell repertoires in COVID-19. CDR3 length: 13 residues. Germline V gene sequence: CDR1 SGHRS, CDR2 YFSETQ. V lost 0 bases and J lost 3, with 6 bases in between. Here immunoSEQ multiplex PCR was the method, and the copy in TCRdb shows in-frame clones only, minus some. The data hold 310,000 or so clones, with around four fifths observed a single time. The TCR sequence derives from a woman aged 50 to 65 with acute or convalescent COVID-19. The chain combines TRBV5-1 with TRBJ2-5; D remains ambiguous. Sequenced input: peripheral blood. CDR3 nucleotides: TGCGCCAGCAGCTTGGACGGTGAAGAGACCCAGTACTTC. Protein sequence: CASSLDGEETQYF.